This TCR beta chain was sequenced during a study of Ad26.COV2.S vaccination and SARS-CoV-2 variants. Study in general: Ad26.COV2.S given intramuscularly, once or twice 56 days apart. Findings and caveats of the study: Comparable non-spike TCR breadth was observed in vaccine and placebo recipients.

Described treatment: approximately 18 received Ad26.COV2.S at low or high dose, single or two shots; roughly five received placebo; per-sample allocation not given. The study sampled participants on day 63 after the first vaccine or placebo injection. The donor was a Boston adult aged 18-55 years. V was shortened by 6 bases and J by 7 bases, with 13 bases between the two germline ends. The CDR3 is made up of 13 amino acids. Germline-derived CDR1 and CDR2 are LNHDA and SQIVND (reference sequence). As to this clone: Its matching antigen is unknown.

Profiling relied on immunoSEQ multiplex PCR, and the TCRdb table lists in-frame clones only, not all of them. The sample lists hundreds of thousands of clones, approximately 90% occurring once. The sequence was collected from a person aged 18 to 59 who received the Ad26.COV2.S COVID-19 vaccine or a placebo. The J gene is TRBJ1-5, the V gene TRBV19; weak D call: TRBD1 (6 bases). The sample in question was peripheral blood, obtained in a trial of Ad26.COV2.S vaccine versus placebo. The CDR3 here is CASRRQAGQPQHF. In DNA, the CDR3 is TGTGCCAGTAGGAGACAGGCCGGCCAGCCCCAGCATTTT. The full variable domain, its missing parts supplied by reference TRBV19 and TRBJ1-5, is DGGITQSPKYLFRKEGQNVTLSCEQNLNHDAMYWYRQDPGQGLRLIYYSQIVNDFQKGDIAEGYSVSREKKESFPLTVTSAQKNPTAFYLCASRRQAGQPQHFGDGTRLSIL.